This T cell receptor beta chain was obtained from a study of siplizumab effects on memory and regulatory T cells. Regarding the study as a whole: For siplizumab cultures, the suppressive function of their proliferating Tregs was not confirmed. The alloreactive clones that mapped to unstimulated subsets made up only a minor fraction. The study found naive T cells seemingly more diverse than memory cells and seemingly major alloresponse contributors.

In its sample, this clone was seen a few times. Its antigen is currently unknown. The assay was immunoSEQ multiplex PCR, and TCRdb's table has in-frame clones only and misses some. This table has about 40,000 clones, approximately 88% appearing once. Sequencing of unstimulated naive, memory, effector memory and TEMRA subsets was performed in three donor pairs. The V end lost 2 bases, the J end lost 6 bases, and 14 bases lay between the germline ends. Germline values: CDR1 LGHNA, CDR2 YNFKEQ. This CDR3 has 15 amino acids. Sequencing was carried out using naive CD4+ T cells sorted from blood. The clonotype originates from a human donor in good health. The chain recombines TRBV4-2 with TRBJ1-5; no reliable D call. The CDR3 DNA sequence: TGTGCCAGCAGCCAATTGGAAGGTTCAGGTCAGCCCCAGCATTTT. This codes for CASSQLEGSGQPQHF.